This T cell receptor (beta chain) was found in a study of T cell repertoires in cytomegalovirus infection. On the study more broadly: Public TCR beta signatures marked donors with CMV infection and the matching HLA.

Each CDR3 protein is one row after TCRdb ran MiXCR on the reads. Among hundreds of thousands of distinct CDR3 sequences listed, approximately 34% were seen once. Notes on this clonotype: Its antigen is still unknown.

Study-wide results and caveats: Public TCR beta family frequency separated CMV-and-HLA carriers, including in an independent cohort.

Germline CDR1 reads SGHRS; CDR2 reads YFSETQ. The CDR3 has 13 residues. Trimming stripped 0 bases from V and 13 bases from J, with 16 bases between. The source of this sequence is a human donor in good health (CMV status not recorded). Some clones in this sample may be carry-over from other donors' samples. The sample consisted of PBMCs. The genes are TRBV5-1 and TRBJ1-2, with D perhaps matching TRBD1 (6 bases). The CDR3 region is CASSLGQDPGSTF. The CDR3 DNA sequence: TGCGCCAGCAGCTTGGGACAGGACCCCGGGAGCACCTTC.